This T cell receptor (beta chain) was documented in a study of patients and donors after allogeneic stem cell transplantation. The CDR3 runs to 13 residues. Trimming removed 5 bases at V and 2 bases at J, with 13 bases between. Germline V gene lookup returns CDR1 SQVTM and CDR2 ANQGSEA. Using its own MiXCR run on the RT-PCR reads, TCRdb lists one record per CDR3 protein. The sample holds 800,000 to 1,000,000 distinct CDR3 sequences, about 20% seen once. This clonotype was seen at least ten times. The receptor was isolated from a human donor who was either an allogeneic HSCT recipient or a stem cell or donor lymphocyte infusion donor (not recorded which). It is not recorded whose cells these are; they may come from a transplant donor. The specimen sequenced was blood, either unsorted or a sorted T cell fraction (not recorded which). This chain uses TRBV29-1 with TRBJ2-7; D gene ambiguous. The CDR3 DNA follows: TGCAGCGTTAGGGCAGATGATCCCTACGAGCAGTACTTC. This sequence encodes CSVRADDPYEQYF.